This TCR beta chain is from a study of radiotherapy plus CTLA-4 blockade in lung cancer. TCRdb's copy holds only in-frame clones and misses some; the assay was immunoSEQ multiplex PCR. The sample has 35,000 or so clones; approximately 89% are singletons. Germline trimming cut 4 bases from V and 5 bases from J; bases unmatched to any gene: 3. Germline CDR1 and CDR2: LNHDA and SQIVND (reference sequence). This CDR3 has 14 residues. Sequenced here: peripheral blood, sampled from a patient treated with radiotherapy plus ipilimumab. The chain carries TRBV19 and TRBJ2-5, with 11 bases fitting TRBD2. The source is a human donor with non-small cell lung cancer who had stable disease on radiotherapy plus ipilimumab. The CDR3 protein is CASSTGLADETQYF. DNA for the CDR3: TGTGCCAGTAGTACGGGACTAGCGGATGAGACCCAGTACTTC. The variable domain in full, with the rest retrieved from reference TRBV19 and TRBJ2-5, is DGGITQSPKYLFRKEGQNVTLSCEQNLNHDAMYWYRQDPGQGLRLIYYSQIVNDFQKGDIAEGYSVSREKKESFPLTVTSAQKNPTAFYLCASSTGLADETQYFGPGTRLLVL.